Below, 15 T cell receptor beta chains from the same sample are listed, as sequenced in a study of Tregs in tolerant kidney transplant recipients (dated by TCRdb to between 2018 and 2020). The transplants used related donors with nonmyeloablative bone marrow transplantation, and mixed chimerism in the human trials was transient. Libraries were made using the immunoSEQ multiplex PCR assay. Sourced from immuneACCESS, this table was stored by TCRdb with only in-frame sequences that have V and J called. A share of the clones is absent; for the studies checked, an unresolved V gene accounts for under half, and the remainder has no known explanation. Present in this sample are more than 70,000 clones, over 75% of which were seen just once. The top ten clones comprise about 1.4% of the sample. The starting material was CD4+ T cells from blood (PBMCs), obtained 24 months after the transplant. Receptor source: a human patient who received a combined kidney and bone marrow transplant. After a transplant, some T cells may have been passed on by the graft donor.

This chain links TRBV5-1 with TRBJ2-2; 7 nucleotides line up with TRBD1. Germline V gene data show CDR1 as SGHRS and CDR2 as YFSETQ. CDR3 length: 14 residues. V gave up 7 bases and J gave up 3 bases; unmatched junction bases: 6. CDR3 sequence: CASLDRVDTGELFF. CDR3 sequence (DNA): TGCGCCAGCCTTGACAGGGTGGACACCGGGGAGCTGTTTTTT.

The chain links TRBV5-8 to TRBJ1-6; unclear D gene. V lost 0 bases to trimming and J lost 7 bases, with 5 bases between them. CDR3 length equals 13 residues. Germline lookup yields CDR1 SGHTS and CDR2 YDEGEE. CDR3: CASSLDLNSPLHF. The CDR3 nucleotides read TGTGCCAGCAGCTTGGATCTGAATTCACCCCTCCACTTT. Full variable domain (remainder filled in from reference TRBV5-8 and TRBJ1-6): EAGVTQSPTHLIKTRGQQATLRCSPISGHTSVYWYQQALGLGLQFLLWYDEGEERNRGNFPPRFSGRQFPNYSSELNVNALELEDSALYLCASSLDLNSPLHFGNGTRLTVT.

In this sample, this clone turned up once. This sequence joins TRBV10-3 and TRBJ2-5; D not certain. The CDR3 consists of 17 residues. Trimming stripped 3 bases from V and 2 bases from J, with 19 bases between. Germline V lookup: CDR1 ENHRY, CDR2 SYGVKD. In DNA form, the CDR3 reads TGTGCCATCAGTGAATATGGCAGCCCGAGGTATCAAGAGACCCAGTACTTC. Protein: CAISEYGSPRYQETQYF.

V usage is TRBV5-4 and J usage is TRBJ2-5; the D gene is possibly TRBD1 (6 bases). The germline V gene has CDR1 SGHNT and CDR2 YYREEE (reference sequence). Trimming took 0 bases from V and 3 from J, leaving 12 bases between them. This CDR3 comprises 15 residues. CDR3 DNA sequence: TGTGCCAGCAGCTTGGAGTACGCAGGGGAAGAGACCCAGTACTTC. It translates to CASSLEYAGEETQYF.

This clone turned up a few times. The chain recombines TRBV10-2 with TRBJ2-1; 9 bases align to TRBD2. The length of the CDR3 is 13 residues. Per germline, CDR1 WSHSY and CDR2 SAAADI. J gave up 6 bases and V 7 bases, and 4 bases lay outside the gene matches. The CDR3 reads CASKRGGANEQFF. In DNA, the CDR3 is TGCGCCAGCAAACGCGGGGGGGCCAATGAGCAGTTCTTC.

The chain couples TRBV7-2 to TRBJ2-5, with a weak D call TRBD1 (5 bases). Germline values: CDR1 SGHTA, CDR2 FQGNSA. V lost 1 base and J 1 base, leaving 7 bases between the germline ends. This CDR3 region has 14 residues. The CDR3 is CASSLGRAQETQYF. The CDR3 DNA reads TGTGCCAGCAGCTTAGGCAGGGCCCAAGAGACCCAGTACTTC.

The chain combines TRBV5-1 with TRBJ2-7; the D gene is possibly TRBD2 (5 bases). This CDR3 spans 14 amino acids. CDR1 is SGHRS and CDR2 is YFSETQ in the germline V gene. V was trimmed by 0 bases and J by 5 bases, leaving 12 bases between them. Written as DNA, the CDR3 is TGCGCCAGCAGCTTGGTCCCGGGGAGCAACGAGCAGTACTTC. Translated, it gives CASSLVPGSNEQYF.

As DNA, the CDR3 is TGTGCCAGCAGCTTCCACGGGGGAGGCGAGGAGACCCAGTACTTC. It is translated as CASSFHGGGEETQYF. This chain links TRBV4-2 with TRBJ2-5; D is possibly TRBD2 (6 bases). The CDR3 totals 15 residues. Germline V lookup: CDR1 LGHNA, CDR2 YNFKEQ. V lost 5 bases and J lost 5, with 18 bases in between.

The genes are TRBV7-8 and TRBJ1-5, with TRBD1 matching over 7 bases. The germline CDR1 and CDR2 sequences are SGHVS and FQNEAQ. The CDR3 consists of 15 residues. V shed 6 bases and J 0 bases; nucleotides not matched to a gene: 5. CDR3: CASSRDSRSNQPQHF. The DNA of the CDR3 is TGTGCCAGCAGTCGGGACAGTCGTAGCAATCAGCCCCAGCATTTT.

V and J are TRBV2 and TRBJ2-2; D may be TRBD2 (6 bases). Trimming cost V 6 bases and J 7 bases, with 12 bases left between them. The V gene's germline CDR1 is SNHLY and CDR2 FYNNEI. This CDR3 has 13 residues. The CDR3: CASSALGGGELFF. The CDR3 DNA follows: TGTGCCAGCAGCGCTTTGGGGGGCGGGGAGCTGTTTTTT.

The V and J genes are TRBV2 and TRBJ2-3; D unclear. The CDR3 runs to 13 residues. Germline V gene lookup returns CDR1 SNHLY and CDR2 FYNNEI. Trimming removed 6 bases from V and 2 bases from J, with 9 bases in between. The CDR3 region is CASSYFNTDTQYF. The CDR3 DNA sequence: TGTGCCAGCAGCTATTTTAACACAGATACGCAGTATTTT.

The chain is built from TRBV6-5 and TRBJ1-2; unclear D gene. Per germline, CDR1 MNHEY and CDR2 SVGAGI. The V gene lost 5 bases and the J gene lost 3 bases, with 13 bases spanning the gap. This CDR3 spans 14 amino acids. The CDR3 loop reads CASSPVEGYYGYTF. The CDR3 region has the DNA TGTGCCAGCAGTCCTGTTGAGGGATACTATGGCTACACCTTC.

This clone appeared once. The V gene is TRBV29-1, the J gene TRBJ2-7; TRBD2 is a possible D gene (5 bases). This CDR3 has 13 amino acids. Germline V lookup: CDR1 SQVTM, CDR2 ANQGSEA. The V end was cut by 3 bases, the J end by 13 bases, with 22 bases between. CDR3 loop: CSVERAGRPNLYF. The CDR3 nucleotides read TGCAGCGTTGAGAGGGCGGGCAGGCCAAACTTATACTTC.

Details on this clone: Other DNA sequences in this sample translate to the same CDR3. The chain joins TRBV4-1 to TRBJ2-6; tentatively, D is TRBD1 (5 bases). V shed 1 base and J shed 0 bases, with 7 bases lying between them. CDR1 is MGHRA and CDR2 is YSYEKL in the germline V gene. The CDR3 contains 16 residues. The CDR3 nucleotides are TGCGCCAGCAGCCAAGCAGGGCCCTCTGGGGCCAACGTCCTGACTTTC. This sequence encodes CASSQAGPSGANVLTF.

The chain couples TRBV5-8 to TRBJ2-3; 9 nucleotides agree with TRBD2. Germline V CDR1 and CDR2: SGHTS, YDEGEE. V dropped 1 base and J dropped 2; count of bases not matched to a gene: 5. The CDR3 runs to 16 residues. For the CDR3, the DNA is TGTGCCAGCAGCTTGTCTCTAGCGGGGTACACAGATACGCAGTATTTT. Amino acids: CASSLSLAGYTDTQYF.